A selection of T cell receptor beta chains follows, all from one sample in a study of graft-versus-host responses after intestinal transplantation. Repertoires were generated with immunoSEQ multiplex PCR, while TCRdb's copy carries only in-frame clones and drops some. The sample shows roughly 97,000 clones, about 90% of them seen only once. No antigen has been identified for these receptors. The sequencing used unstimulated CD4+ T cells sorted from spleen or lymph node cells, collected before intestinal transplant. These receptor sequences come from a human donor who received an intestinal transplant. The CDR3 runs from the conserved cysteine through the conserved F or W. The order of the fields is J gene, D gene, clone size, V gene, CDR3 DNA, CDR3 protein. A D gene is named only where the DNA matches it firmly. The size field is filled for only some rows; it gives once, few, many or a size class.

TRBJ2-2	TRBD1	NA	TRBV5-1	TGCGCCAGCAGCTTGGCAGGGGGCAACACCGGGGAGCTGTTTTTT	CASSLAGGNTGELFF
TRBJ1-2	NA	NA	TRBV6-5	TGTGCCAGCAGTTACGGGGGTAACTATGGCTACACCTTC	CASSYGGNYGYTF
TRBJ1-5	TRBD1	NA	TRBV18	TGTGCCAGCTCACCGACAGGGAGTCCCAGCGATCAGCCCCAGCATTTT	CASSPTGSPSDQPQHF
TRBJ2-7	NA	NA	TRBV21-1	TGTGCCAGCAGCCCGCTGGGACAGGGCCGTTTCTACGAGCAGTACTTC	CASSPLGQGRFYEQYF
TRBJ1-6	NA	NA	TRBV19	TGTGCCAGTAGTCGGGCAGACAATAATTCCCCCCTCCACTTT	CASSRADNNSPLHF
TRBJ2-5	TRBD2	NA	TRBV5-1	TGCGCCAGCAGCCCGGGACTAGCGGGAGGGTACCAAGAGACCCAGTACTTC	CASSPGLAGGYQETQYF
TRBJ2-3	NA	NA	TRBV11-1	TGTGCCAGCAGCTTAGGGACAGTCACAGATACGCAGTATTTT	CASSLGTVTDTQYF
TRBJ1-2	NA	NA	TRBV2	TGTGCCAGCAGACAGACGACTGGACAGCCCTACTATGGCTACACCTTC	CASRQTTGQPYYGYTF
TRBJ2-2	NA	NA	TRBV7-5	TGTGTCAGAAGCTTAGCTCGGCGGGGCTTTCTTCTGGAACACCGGGGAGCTGTTTTT	CVRSLARRGFLLEHRGAVF
TRBJ2-5	TRBD2	NA	TRBV9	TGTGCCAGCAGCGCCATTCTAGCGGGAATAGAGACCCAGTACTTC	CASSAILAGIETQYF
TRBJ2-7	NA	NA	TRBV6-1	TGTGCCAGCAGTGAACTGTACTACGAGCAGTACTTC	CASSELYYEQYF
TRBJ1-2	NA	NA	TRBV5-6	TGTGCCAGCAGCCGAAGAATCGGGGCTAACTATGGCTACACCTTC	CASSRRIGANYGYTF
TRBJ2-2	TRBD1	NA	TRBV11-2	TGTGCCAGCAGCCTCATTCAGGGGGCGGACACCGGGGAGCTGTTTTTT	CASSLIQGADTGELFF
TRBJ1-2	NA	NA	TRBV5-4	TGTGCCAGCAGCTTGGTTGCAGGGGCGAAGTATGGCTACACCTTC	CASSLVAGAKYGYTF
TRBJ2-7	NA	NA	TRBV10-3	TGTGCCATCAGTGAAGGGGGGACAGTCTACGAGCAGTACTTC	CAISEGGTVYEQYF
TRBJ1-6	NA	NA	TRBV6-5	TGTGCCAGCAGTCAGAGGGTTTACTATAATTCACCCCTCCACTTT	CASSQRVYYNSPLHF
TRBJ1-2	NA	NA	TRBV5-4	TGTGCCAGCAGCTTGGTCGGGGTTGGCTACACCTTC	CASSLVGVGYTF
TRBJ2-1	TRBD1	NA	TRBV28	TGTGCCAGCAGCGGACAGGGGGTTTGGAATGAGCAGTTCTTC	CASSGQGVWNEQFF
TRBJ2-7	NA	NA	TRBV7-9	TGTGCCAGCAGCTTAGGGGGGCGCACAGCCGAGCAGTACTTC	CASSLGGRTAEQYF
TRBJ2-5	NA	once	TRBV5-1	TGCGCCAGCAGCTTGGGGACAGAAGAGACCCAGTACTTC	CASSLGTEETQYF
TRBJ2-3	TRBD2	NA	TRBV12-5	TGTGCTAGTGGTTCCGGACTAGCGGGAGGAACAGATACGCAGTATTTT	CASGSGLAGGTDTQYF
TRBJ2-3	TRBD2	NA	TRBV7-3	TGTGCCAGCAGCTCCCGACTAGCGGGAGAGGTCACAGATACGCAGTATTTT	CASSSRLAGEVTDTQYF